The T cell receptor beta chain under discussion was sequenced for a study of Graves' ophthalmopathy and Graves' hyperthyroidism. The study's findings and limits: Ophthalmopathy versus stable hyperthyroidism: 13-signature model gave less than 90% sensitivity, 75% to 83% specificity. With a specificity of just over 72% and a sensitivity of 70% to 71%, the model predicted ophthalmopathy progression.

The CDR3 runs to 14 residues. Germline V gives CDR1 SNHLY, CDR2 FYNNEI. Exclusion covered patients with other autoimmune diseases or uncontrolled infections (as well as pregnancy or lactation). Orbital computed tomography and thyroid ultrasound, along with TRAb, serum thyroxine and clinical symptoms, underpinned diagnosis. Amplification targeted the TCR beta CDR3 regions, with RNA transcripts as the source material. The first round was an RT-PCR with HTBI primers, and the second round was a multiplex PCR. Via MiXCR, TCRdb re-called the multiplex PCR reads, giving one row per CDR3 protein. Among about 480,000 distinct CDR3 sequences listed, 14% were seen once. As to this clonotype: Its antigen is as yet unknown.

The material sequenced was blood. The rearrangement joins TRBV2 to TRBJ1-1; 9 bases fit TRBD1. Matching the DNA end better, TRBJ2-1 makes the J call doubtful. This sequence was found in a woman aged 25 to 39 with Graves' ophthalmopathy. In DNA form, the CDR3 reads TGTGCCAGCAGTTCCGGGACAGGGAACAATGAGCAGTTCTTC. This codes for CASSSGTGNNEQFF.